The rows below give T cell receptor beta chains drawn from one sample of a study of vaccination effects on CD4 cells after COVID-19. The antigens these receptors bind are not known. Some clones are missing from TCRdb's copy, which holds only in-frame ones; the method was immunoSEQ multiplex PCR. The sample lists 26,000 or so clones, 80% to 90% occurring once. Sequencing was performed on CD4+ T cells from PBMCs cultured with HCoV-NL63 spike peptides, taken after COVID-19 vaccination. These receptor sequences come from a human donor who received a COVID-19 vaccine. Some clones in this sample may be carry-over from other donors' samples. Each CDR3 is given with its conserved first and last residue. The D gene is left open where the match is weak. Not all rows give a size; the values are once, few, many and, for expanded clones, a class.

J | D | V | size | CDR3 | DNA
TRBJ2-1 | TRBD1 | TRBV18 | NA | CASSPSTGPGNEQFF | TGTGCCAGCTCACCCTCGACAGGGCCAGGTAATGAGCAGTTCTTC
TRBJ2-5 | NA | TRBV19 | NA | CASIRKETQYF | TGTGCCAGTATACGGAAAGAGACCCAGTACTTC
TRBJ1-3 | NA | TRBV5-1 | NA | CASAVSSGNTIYF | TGCGCCAGCGCAGTCAGCTCTGGAAACACCATATATTTT
TRBJ2-1 | TRBD1 | TRBV2 | NA | CASSLQGANEQFF | TGTGCCAGCAGTCTACAGGGGGCGAATGAGCAGTTCTTC
TRBJ2-5 | TRBD2 | TRBV12-5 | NA | CASGLGIGGSGETQYF | TGTGCTAGTGGTTTAGGTATCGGGGGGAGCGGAGAGACCCAGTACTTC
TRBJ2-3 | NA | TRBV5-4 | large | CASSRYENTDTQYF | TGTGCCAGCAGCCGATATGAAAACACAGATACGCAGTATTTT
TRBJ2-5 | TRBD1 | TRBV5-1 | NA | CASSSATGSKTQYF | TGCGCCAGCAGCTCAGCGACAGGGTCAAAGACCCAGTACTTC
TRBJ1-1 | NA | TRBV24-1 | NA | CATSDSKGVNTEAFF | TGTGCCACCAGTGATTCGAAGGGCGTGAACACTGAAGCTTTCTTT
TRBJ2-5 | NA | TRBV7-7 | NA | CASGTSTETQYF | TGTGCCAGCGGGACATCTACGGAGACCCAGTACTTC
TRBJ2-2 | NA | TRBV29-1 | NA | CAMRWGRGTGELFF | TGCGCCATGAGGTGGGGGCGAGGAACCGGGGAGCTGTTTTTT
TRBJ1-2 | NA | TRBV5-1 | few | CASSFDRNYGYTF | TGCGCCAGCAGCTTCGACAGAAACTATGGCTACACCTTC
TRBJ1-2 | NA | TRBV12-3/TRBV12-4 | NA | CASSLGGWGYTF | TGTGCCAGCAGTTTAGGTGGCTGGGGCTACACCTTC
TRBJ1-4 | TRBD1 | TRBV24-1 | NA | CATSDLGQGGSEKLFF | TGTGCCACCAGTGATTTGGGACAGGGCGGTTCAGAAAAACTGTTTTTT
TRBJ2-5 | NA | TRBV6-5 | NA | CASSRAYQETQYF | TGTGCCAGCAGCAGGGCGTACCAAGAGACCCAGTACTTC
TRBJ1-1 | NA | TRBV7-9 | NA | CASSLAPSGAKNTEAFF | TGTGCCAGCAGCTTAGCCCCGTCAGGGGCTAAGAACACTGAAGCTTTCTTT
TRBJ2-2 | TRBD2 | TRBV7-2 | NA | CASSIRTSGGNTGELFF | TGTGCCAGCAGCATACGAACTAGCGGGGGGAACACCGGGGAGCTGTTTTTT
TRBJ1-6 | TRBD1 | TRBV18 | few | CASSLDRANSPLHF | TGTGCCAGCTCCCTTGACAGGGCAAATTCACCCCTCCACTTT
TRBJ2-3 | NA | TRBV3-1/TRBV3-2 | NA | CASSQEQGGTDTQYF | TGTGCCAGCAGCCAAGAACAGGGGGGGACAGATACGCAGTATTTT
TRBJ2-3 | NA | TRBV24-1 | NA | CATSDRHPDGRTDTQYF | TGTGCCACCAGTGACCGACACCCCGATGGGCGCACAGATACGCAGTATTTT
TRBJ2-3 | NA | TRBV9 | NA | CASSSVGGQSLDTQYF | TGTGCCAGCAGCTCCGTGGGGGGGCAGAGTCTCGATACGCAGTATTTT
TRBJ1-5 | NA | TRBV19 | NA | CASSMRTQPQHF | TGTGCCAGTAGTATGCGAACCCAGCCCCAGCATTTT
TRBJ2-1 | NA | TRBV12-5 | NA | CASGLATTQYNEQFF | TGTGCTAGTGGTTTGGCGACGACACAATACAATGAGCAGTTCTTC
TRBJ2-2 | NA | TRBV10-3 | NA | CAISELSFNTGELFF | TGTGCCATCAGTGAGCTCAGTTTTAACACCGGGGAGCTGTTTTTT
TRBJ2-1 | NA | TRBV6-5 | NA | CASVRTEPIYNEQFF | TGTGCCAGCGTGAGGACAGAACCAATTTACAATGAGCAGTTCTTC
TRBJ2-4 | NA | TRBV21-1 | few | CASSHDSLAKNIQYF | TGTGCCAGCAGCCACGACAGTTTAGCCAAAAACATTCAGTACTTC
TRBJ1-1 | TRBD1 | TRBV19 | NA | CASSLRGLDTEAFF | TGTGCCAGTAGCCTCAGGGGGCTGGACACTGAAGCTTTCTTT
TRBJ1-4 | NA | TRBV2 | NA | CASIRDQNEKLFF | TGTGCCAGCATTAGGGACCAAAATGAAAAACTGTTTTTT
TRBJ1-4 | NA | TRBV7-2 | NA | CASSLEGAGSLTTNEKLFF | TGTGCCAGCAGCTTAGAAGGGGCAGGTTCGCTAACAACTAATGAAAAACTGTTTTTT
TRBJ1-2 | TRBD1 | TRBV12-3/TRBV12-4 | NA | CASSTGGRYGYTF | TGTGCCAGCAGTACAGGGGGCCGCTATGGCTACACCTTC
TRBJ1-4 | NA | TRBV6-2/TRBV6-3 | NA | CASSYSMSKATNEKLFF | TGTGCCAGCAGTTACTCGATGTCGAAAGCAACTAATGAAAAACTGTTTTTT
TRBJ2-2 | NA | TRBV5-5 | NA | CASSLVGASVVSGELFF | TGTGCCAGCAGCTTGGTTGGAGCCTCGGTTGTTAGCGGGGAGCTGTTTTTT
TRBJ2-2 | NA | TRBV5-6 | NA | CASSLVGRGELFF | TGTGCCAGCAGCTTGGTGGGTCGCGGGGAGCTGTTTTTT
TRBJ2-1 | NA | TRBV5-6 | NA | CASSLELTGRLGQFF | TGTGCCAGCAGCTTGGAACTGACGGGACGGTTGGGGCAGTTCTTC
TRBJ1-5 | NA | TRBV10-3 | NA | CAISPGGVNQPQHF | TGTGCCATCAGCCCCGGGGGAGTGAATCAGCCCCAGCATTTT
TRBJ2-5 | NA | TRBV6-1 | NA | CASSEKTWMYQETQYF | TGTGCCAGCAGTGAGAAGACGTGGATGTACCAAGAGACCCAGTACTTC
TRBJ2-1 | TRBD2 | TRBV7-3 | NA | CASSQGGTSVYEQFF | TGTGCCAGCAGCCAGGGCGGGACTAGCGTCTATGAGCAGTTCTTC
TRBJ1-2 | TRBD1 | TRBV28 | NA | CASRGQGIKGYTF | TGTGCCAGCAGGGGACAGGGGATTAAGGGCTACACCTTC
TRBJ2-3 | TRBD2 | TRBV19 | NA | CASSMRPGLALGRDTQYF | TGTGCCAGTAGTATGAGACCGGGACTAGCTTTGGGTAGAGATACGCAGTATTTT
TRBJ1-6 | NA | TRBV6-1 | few | CASSEAAGQTYNSPLHF | TGTGCCAGCAGTGAAGCTGCAGGCCAAACCTATAATTCACCCCTCCACTTT
TRBJ1-5 | NA | TRBV7-3 | NA | CASTEYSNQPQHF | TGTGCCAGCACCGAGTATAGCAATCAGCCCCAGCATTTT
TRBJ1-5 | TRBD1 | TRBV2 | NA | CASSGQGAWQPQHF | TGTGCCAGCAGTGGACAGGGGGCTTGGCAGCCCCAGCATTTT
TRBJ2-4 | TRBD2 | TRBV5-1 | NA | CASSPSGVAKNIQYF | TGCGCCAGCAGTCCTAGCGGGGTAGCCAAAAACATTCAGTACTTC
TRBJ2-1 | TRBD1 | TRBV6-5 | NA | CASTAPGQGYNEQFF | TGTGCCAGCACCGCTCCCGGACAGGGCTACAATGAGCAGTTCTTC
TRBJ1-4 | NA | TRBV5-1 | NA | CASSPQGTWGEKLFF | TGCGCCAGCAGCCCCCAAGGGACCTGGGGTGAAAAACTGTTTTTT
TRBJ2-1 | NA | TRBV14 | NA | CASSQPGTWGNEQFF | TGTGCCAGCAGCCAACCCGGGACCTGGGGTAATGAGCAGTTCTTC
TRBJ2-1 | TRBD2 | TRBV4-2 | NA | CASSQAGTSFYNEQFF | TGTGCCAGCAGCCAAGCCGGGACTAGCTTTTACAATGAGCAGTTCTTC
TRBJ1-1 | NA | TRBV9 | NA | CASSVEARMNTEAFF | TGTGCCAGCAGCGTAGAGGCAAGAATGAACACTGAAGCTTTCTTT
TRBJ1-5 | NA | TRBV11-1 | NA | CASSSDGNQPQHF | TGTGCCAGCAGCTCCGACGGGAATCAGCCCCAGCATTTT
TRBJ1-2 | TRBD1 | TRBV5-1 | NA | CASSSIQGALYGYTF | TGCGCCAGCAGCTCGATACAGGGGGCGCTTTATGGCTACACCTTC
TRBJ1-1 | TRBD1 | TRBV11-2 | once | CASSSDWRTGHTEAFF | TGTGCCAGCAGCTCGGATTGGCGGACAGGGCACACTGAAGCTTTCTTT
TRBJ1-2 | TRBD1 | TRBV27 | NA | CASRDRVANGYTF | TGTGCCAGCAGGGACAGGGTCGCTAATGGCTACACCTTC
TRBJ2-5 | TRBD2 | TRBV28 | NA | CASSLTSGGQETQYF | TGTGCCAGCAGTTTGACTAGCGGGGGGCAAGAGACCCAGTACTTC
TRBJ1-2 | TRBD1 | TRBV28 | once | CASRATGAHGYTF | TGTGCCAGCCGGGCGACAGGGGCCCATGGCTACACCTTC
TRBJ2-2 | NA | TRBV6-5 | NA | CASSGEGGSTGELFF | TGTGCCAGCAGCGGGGAGGGGGGGTCCACCGGGGAGCTGTTTTTT
TRBJ2-6 | NA | TRBV5-1 | NA | CASSLAPGGANVLTF | TGCGCCAGCAGCTTGGCACCCGGTGGGGCCAACGTCCTGACTTTC
TRBJ1-6 | NA | TRBV2 | NA | CASSDGSPLHF | TGTGCCAGCAGTGATGGCTCACCCCTCCACTTT
TRBJ2-1 | NA | TRBV21-1 | NA | CASSPTPGDPTSGGPWEQFF | TGTGCCAGCAGCCCGACCCCGGGGGACCCGACTAGCGGGGGGCCGTGGGAGCAGTTCTTC
TRBJ2-1 | TRBD2 | TRBV30 | NA | CACRLAGAYTFF | TGTGCCTGTCGACTAGCGGGGGCCTATACGTTCTTC
TRBJ2-1 | TRBD2 | TRBV5-1 | NA | CASSFRRGLAGGPLVSNEQFF | TGCGCCAGCAGCTTCCGACGGGGACTAGCGGGGGGACCCCTGGTGTCCAATGAGCAGTTCTTC
TRBJ1-2 | TRBD1 | TRBV5-1 | NA | CASSLGQGDGYTF | TGCGCCAGCAGCTTGGGACAGGGTGATGGCTACACCTTC